One and the same sample provided the 21 T cell receptor beta chains below, sequenced in a study of CD8 T cells in Susac syndrome. The RNA, roughly 0.45 to 1 ug, was put through reverse transcription using random hexamers. From the immunoSEQ multiplex PCR reads, TCRdb called clonotypes with MiXCR, one entry per CDR3 protein. The sample has 150,000 to 200,000 distinct CDR3 sequences, 92% seen once. The sample taken for sequencing was CD4+ T cells from PBMCs. These receptors were obtained from a human donor in good health.

The chain couples TRBV6-2 or TRBV6-3 to TRBJ2-6; the D is unclear. V was pared by 0 bases and J by 4 bases, with 10 bases between. The CDR3 spans 16 residues. Germline loops: CDR1 MNHEY, CDR2 SVGEGT. The CDR3: CASSYSGLAGANVLTF. In nucleotides, the CDR3 is TGTGCCAGCAGTTACTCGGGCTTAGCCGGGGCCAACGTCCTGACTTTC.

This sequence joins TRBV2 and TRBJ2-7, with 9 nucleotides matching TRBD1. Germline CDR1 reads SNHLY; CDR2 reads FYNNEI. Trimming removed 7 bases from V and 3 bases from J; junction bases left unmatched: 10. This CDR3 is built from 15 residues. The CDR3 DNA sequence: TGTGCCAGCAATTCCCCGGGACAGGGAATCTACGAGCAGTACTTC. It codes for CASNSPGQGIYEQYF.

CDR3 residues: CASSQAPSGRSGANVLTF. CDR3 sequence (DNA): TGTGCCAGCAGCCAGGCCCCTAGCGGGAGGAGTGGGGCCAACGTCCTGACTTTC. The chain combines TRBV4-2 with TRBJ2-6, with TRBD2 matching over 11 bases. This CDR3 spans 18 amino acids. Germline CDR1 reads LGHNA; CDR2 reads YNFKEQ. The V segment lost 3 bases and the J segment 3 bases; nucleotides outside the gene matches: 7.

The gene calls are TRBV2 and TRBJ1-1, with a possible D match to TRBD1 (5 bases). In germline, CDR1 is SNHLY, CDR2 FYNNEI. V gave up 7 bases and J gave up 4 bases, with 19 bases separating them. The CDR3 consists of 15 residues. CDR3 nucleotides: TGTGCCAGCAACAAAGACGGGGACGTTGGCACTGAAGCTTTCTTT. Its translation is CASNKDGDVGTEAFF.

The chain carries TRBV20-1 and TRBJ1-4; D is perhaps TRBD1 (5 bases). This CDR3 has 16 residues. V gave up 3 bases and J gave up 3 bases, with 17 bases separating them. The germline gives CDR1 DFQATT, CDR2 SNEGSKA (reference sequence). This CDR3 is CSASASGSLANEKLFF. The CDR3 bases are TGCAGTGCTAGCGCGTCAGGGAGTTTGGCTAATGAAAAACTGTTTTTT.

This clonotype was counted a few times. The chain has TRBV7-2 and TRBJ1-2; D is uncertain. Germline V lookup: CDR1 SGHTA, CDR2 FQGNSA. This CDR3 has 14 residues. V dropped 5 bases and J dropped 4 bases, with 14 bases sitting between them. The CDR3 DNA reads as TGTGCCAGCAGCCCCTCGCCAGCGGGCTATGGCTACACCTTC. Encoded protein: CASSPSPAGYGYTF.

CDR3 DNA sequence: TGCGCCAGCAGTGAGTCAGGGAGAGTGCAGTTCTTC. Its translation: CASSESGRVQFF. This chain uses TRBV10-2 with TRBJ2-1, with D possibly TRBD2 on 5 matching bases. The germline CDR1 and CDR2 sequences are WSHSY and SAAADI. V lost 0 bases and J 12 bases, leaving 9 bases between the germline ends. This CDR3 has 12 residues.

This chain joins TRBV7-8 and TRBJ2-7; D remains unclear. This CDR3 is 14 amino acids long. Germline V gene lookup returns CDR1 SGHVS and CDR2 FQNEAQ. V gave up 2 bases and J gave up 6 bases, with 14 bases separating them. This CDR3 reads CASSLPAGPGEQYF. CDR3 DNA sequence: TGTGCCAGCAGCTTACCCGCAGGTCCCGGCGAGCAGTACTTC.

The chain links TRBV7-2 to TRBJ2-4; the D call may be TRBD1 or TRBD2 (5 bases each). The CDR3 sequence is 13 residues long. The V end lost 5 bases, the J end lost 7 bases, and 12 bases lay between the germline ends. From germline, CDR1 is SGHTA and CDR2 FQGNSA. CDR3 residues: CASSPGRGNIQYF. The DNA of the CDR3 is TGTGCCAGCAGCCCGGGACGGGGTAACATTCAGTACTTC.

In DNA form, the CDR3 reads TGCAGTGCGACCCGTAGGGGGGCCCCGAACACTGAAGCTTTCTTT. This sequence encodes CSATRRGAPNTEAFF. The rearrangement joins TRBV20-1 to TRBJ1-1; D possibly corresponds to TRBD1 (6 bases). Germline-derived CDR1 and CDR2 are DFQATT and SNEGSKA (reference sequence). The CDR3 has 15 amino acids. V was trimmed by 6 bases and J by 1 base, leaving 18 bases between them.

The chain employs TRBV5-4 and TRBJ1-6; 7 nucleotides match TRBD1. This CDR3 spans 17 amino acids. Trimming at V came to 4 bases and at J to 5 bases, leaving 12 bases not matched to a gene. CDR1 and CDR2 (germline): SGHNT, YYREEE (reference sequence). The CDR3 bases are TGTGCCAGCAGCGGCCCTTACCGGGACAGTAATAATTCACCCCTCCACTTT. Translation gives CASSGPYRDSNNSPLHF.

This sequence joins TRBV6-5 and TRBJ2-1; tentatively, D is TRBD2 (6 bases). The V gene's germline CDR1 is MNHEY and CDR2 SVGAGI. Trimming removed 2 bases at V and 0 bases at J, with 20 bases between. The CDR3 sequence is 19 residues long. In DNA, the CDR3 is TGTGCCAGCAGTTACAGGCGGCCTTTAGCGGAGAGCTCCTACAATGAGCAGTTCTTC. It codes for CASSYRRPLAESSYNEQFF.

The chain carries TRBV13 and TRBJ2-5; no clear D gene. CDR3 length: 13 amino acids. V was pared by 3 bases and J by 2 bases, with 7 bases between. Germline values: CDR1 PRHDT, CDR2 FYEKMQ (reference sequence). The CDR3 nucleotides are TGTGCCAGCAGCTTCGGATTTCAAGAGACCCAGTACTTC. Translated: CASSFGFQETQYF.

The V gene is TRBV2, the J gene TRBJ1-6, with 8 bases fitting TRBD1. Trimming took 7 bases from V and 9 from J; bases not matched to a gene: 8. CDR3 size: 14 residues. The germline V gene has CDR1 SNHLY and CDR2 FYNNEI. The chain's CDR3 is CASTLTGGGSPLHF. In DNA, the CDR3 is TGTGCCAGCACTCTTACAGGGGGAGGTTCACCCCTCCACTTT. Supplemented by reference TRBV2 and TRBJ1-6, the full variable domain reads EPEVTQTPSHQVTQMGQEVILRCVPISNHLYFYWYRQILGQKVEFLVSFYNNEISEKSEIFDDQFSVERPDGSNFTLKIRSTKLEDSAMYFCASTLTGGGSPLHFGNGTRLTVT.

This chain joins TRBV20-1 and TRBJ2-7; 7 bases match TRBD1. With V trimmed by 3 bases and J by 3 bases, 5 bases remained unmatched. The CDR3 is 13 residues long. The germline gives CDR1 DFQATT, CDR2 SNEGSKA (reference sequence). CDR3 sequence (DNA): TGCAGTGCTAGGTTACAGGGGAACTACGAGCAGTACTTC. It yields the protein CSARLQGNYEQYF.

This chain connects TRBV4-1 to TRBJ2-6, with a tentative D call TRBD2 (5 bases). The CDR3 spans 17 residues. With 2 bases removed from V and 1 base from J, the gap between germline ends came to 12 bases. Germline V gene lookup returns CDR1 MGHRA and CDR2 YSYEKL. The CDR3 sequence is CASSQKAANSGANVLTF. As DNA, the CDR3 is TGCGCCAGCAGCCAAAAAGCGGCCAATTCTGGGGCCAACGTCCTGACTTTC.

The chain has TRBV12-3 or TRBV12-4 and TRBJ2-1; D gene ambiguous. CDR3 length: 13 amino acids. With 1 base removed from V and 10 bases from J, the gap between germline ends came to 11 bases. The CDR3 region has the DNA TGTGCCAGCAGTTTAGGCGATTGGGGAGAGCAGTTCTTC. This translates into CASSLGDWGEQFF.

The chain has TRBV29-1 and TRBJ2-2, with a weak D call TRBD1 (5 bases). Germline V CDR1 and CDR2: SQVTM, ANQGSEA. The CDR3 consists of 14 residues. The ends were cut back, 4 bases at V and 4 bases at J, with 13 bases in the middle. The CDR3 DNA is TGCAGCGTTGGGAAGGGGCAAGGCACCGGGGAGCTGTTTTTT. Protein: CSVGKGQGTGELFF.

The chain couples TRBV5-1 to TRBJ1-5, with 11 positions matching TRBD1. The CDR3 loop spans 19 amino acids. In germline, CDR1 is SGHRS, CDR2 YFSETQ. V was clipped by 7 bases and J by 0 bases; unmatched bases: 15. The CDR3 region has the DNA TGCGCCAGCGGGGGGACAGGGGGTTTGGGAAGAATTAGCAATCAGCCCCAGCATTTT. It codes for CASGGTGGLGRISNQPQHF.

This clonotype was seen a few times. This chain links TRBV7-2 with TRBJ1-1; D remains unclear. This CDR3 is built from 14 residues. Trimming took off 1 base at V and 1 base at J, with 7 bases between the two ends. Germline lookup yields CDR1 SGHTA and CDR2 FQGNSA. DNA of the CDR3: TGTGCCAGCAGCTTAGTCGGGCAGAACACTGAAGCTTTCTTT. Protein: CASSLVGQNTEAFF. The full variable domain, rest sourced from reference TRBV7-2 and TRBJ1-1, is GAGVSQSPSNKVTEKGKDVELRCDPISGHTALYWYRQSLGQGLEFLIYFQGNSAPDKSGLPSDRFSAERTGGSVSTLTIQRTQQEDSAVYLCASSLVGQNTEAFFGQGTRLTVV.

The J gene is TRBJ2-1, the V gene TRBV5-6; 7 bases fit TRBD2. There are 11 residues in the CDR3. Germline CDR1 and CDR2: SGHDT and YYEEEE. With V trimmed by 4 bases and J by 12 bases, 4 bases remained unmatched. CDR3 nucleotide sequence: TGTGCCAGCAGCGCCAGCGGGGTGCAGTTCTTC. Amino acids: CASSASGVQFF.